The 15 T cell receptor beta chains given below trace back to one sample, sequenced in a study of T cells in Graves' hyperthyroidism and ophthalmopathy. Regions amplified from RNA transcripts were the TCR beta CDR3 regions. HTBI primers were employed in a first-round RT-PCR of the TCR CDR3. One entry per CDR3 protein, called by TCRdb with MiXCR from the multiplex PCR reads. The sample records fewer than 900,000 distinct CDR3 sequences, about 16% being singletons. The sequenced sample was blood. These receptor sequences come from a man aged 18 to 35 with Graves' hyperthyroidism.

The genes are TRBV18 and TRBJ1-4; D remains unclear. There are 16 residues in the CDR3. From germline, CDR1 is KGHSH and CDR2 LQKENI. V lost 2 bases to trimming and J lost 4 bases, with 14 bases between them. CDR3 bases: TGTGCCAGCTCACCAACGCGGAACAGTGGTAATGAAAAACTGTTTTTT. It yields the protein CASSPTRNSGNEKLFF.

The chain links TRBV29-1 to TRBJ2-1; 9 bases are shared with TRBD2. V gave up 5 bases and J gave up 7 bases; unmatched junction bases: 9. This CDR3 has 14 amino acids. The germline V gene encodes CDR1 SQVTM and CDR2 ANQGSEA. Written as DNA, the CDR3 is TGCAGCGTTTCCGGCCGACTAGCGGATAATGAGCAGTTCTTC. Protein: CSVSGRLADNEQFF.

This clonotype appeared a few times. J is TRBJ2-2 and V is TRBV28; D uncertain. Trimming stripped 6 bases from V and 2 bases from J, with 7 bases between. The CDR3 loop spans 13 amino acids. CDR1 and CDR2 from the germline V gene are MDHEN and SYDVKM. The CDR3 region is CASRLVNTGELFF. The CDR3 coding sequence is TGTGCCAGCAGACTGGTAAACACCGGGGAGCTGTTTTTT. Full variable domain (rest looked up from reference TRBV28 and TRBJ2-2): DVKVTQSSRYLVKRTGEKVFLECVQDMDHENMFWYRQDPGLGLRLIYFSYDVKMKEKGDIPEGYSVSREKKERFSLILESASTNQTSMYLCASRLVNTGELFFGEGSRLTVL.

This clonotype was seen more than once but under ten times. The gene calls are TRBV7-9 and TRBJ2-5; tentatively, D is TRBD2 (7 bases). Germline CDR1 SEHNR, CDR2 FQNEAQ (reference sequence). Trimming pared 4 bases from V and 7 bases from J, leaving 25 bases between. This CDR3 has 17 amino acids. The CDR3 DNA follows: TGTGCCAGCAGCTCCGTTCGGACAGCCCTTGGGGGGGGGACCCAGTACTTC. It specifies CASSSVRTALGGGTQYF. The full variable domain, rest sourced from reference TRBV7-9 and TRBJ2-5, is DTGVSQNPRHKITKRGQNVTFRCDPISEHNRLYWYRQTLGQGPEFLTYFQNEAQLEKSRLLSDRFSAERPKGSFSTLEIQRTEQGDSAMYLCASSSVRTALGGGTQYFGPGTRLLVL.

This clonotype was detected many times. The CDR3, as DNA: TGTGCCAGCAGTTCGGCCGGGACACTCGAGGCTGAAGCTTTCTTT. Amino acid sequence: CASSSAGTLEAEAFF. This sequence joins TRBV28 and TRBJ1-1; TRBD1 is a possible D gene (6 bases). The CDR3 consists of 15 residues. V shed 4 bases and J shed 6 bases, with 18 bases lying between them. Germline V gives CDR1 MDHEN, CDR2 SYDVKM.

This clonotype has just a few counts. This chain joins TRBV10-3 and TRBJ1-2; D remains unclear. From germline, CDR1 is ENHRY and CDR2 SYGVKD. CDR3 length equals 13 residues. The V and J ends lost 5 bases and 6 bases respectively, with 13 bases between them. The CDR3 region is CAISMQVADGYTF. CDR3 DNA: TGTGCCATCAGTATGCAGGTCGCCGATGGCTACACCTTC.

This clonotype was detected many times. The chain combines TRBV7-2 with TRBJ2-7, with a weak D call TRBD2 (5 bases). CDR3 size: 14 residues. CDR1 SGHTA and CDR2 FQGNSA come from the germline V gene. The V and J ends lost 3 bases and 0 bases respectively, with 9 bases between them. The CDR3 region is CASSFVGSSYEQYF. CDR3 DNA sequence: TGTGCCAGCAGCTTTGTAGGGAGCTCCTACGAGCAGTACTTC.

This clonotype was seen a few times. The gene calls are TRBV10-3 and TRBJ1-3; perhaps TRBD1 as D (6 bases). Germline CDR1 and CDR2: ENHRY and SYGVKD. V shed 5 bases and J shed 1 base, with 12 bases lying between them. The CDR3 has 15 amino acids. The chain's CDR3 is CAISPQGASGNTIYF. CDR3 nucleotide sequence: TGTGCCATCAGTCCACAGGGAGCTTCTGGAAACACCATATATTTT.

This clonotype was counted only a few times. The rearrangement uses TRBV7-8 and TRBJ2-1; D might be TRBD2 (5 bases). Germline CDR1 SGHVS, CDR2 FQNEAQ. This CDR3 spans 12 amino acids. In DNA, the CDR3 is TGTGCAGGGAGTTCTAACTACAATGAGCAGTTCTTC. Its translation is CAGSSNYNEQFF.

This clonotype was seen a few times. The chain links TRBV12-3 or TRBV12-4 to TRBJ2-7; D unclear. This CDR3 region has 11 residues. Trimming stripped 6 bases from V and 8 bases from J, with 11 bases between. The CDR3 protein is CASSNLGKQYF. Written as DNA, the CDR3 is TGTGCCAGCAGCAACCTAGGGAAGCAGTACTTC.

This clonotype was detected a few times. The chain couples TRBV6-1 to TRBJ2-1; D not certain. The CDR3 totals 15 residues. Germline loops: CDR1 MNHNS, CDR2 SASEGT. Trimming cost V 6 bases and J 5 bases, with 17 bases left between them. DNA for the CDR3: TGTGCCAGCAGCCCCCCCTATCCCCGGAACAATGAGCAGTTCTTC. The encoded protein is CASSPPYPRNNEQFF.

There are many counts of this clonotype. The gene calls are TRBV28 and TRBJ2-3; 12 bases line up with TRBD1. This CDR3 region has 16 residues. Germline values: CDR1 MDHEN, CDR2 SYDVKM. J was trimmed by 4 bases and V by 3 bases; bases with no gene match: 5. CDR3 nucleotides: TGTGCCAGCAGTTTTTTGGGACAGGGGGCCCCAGATACGCAGTATTTT. Translating it yields CASSFLGQGAPDTQYF. The whole variable domain, remainder taken from reference TRBV28 and TRBJ2-3, is DVKVTQSSRYLVKRTGEKVFLECVQDMDHENMFWYRQDPGLGLRLIYFSYDVKMKEKGDIPEGYSVSREKKERFSLILESASTNQTSMYLCASSFLGQGAPDTQYFGPGTRLTVL.

The chain joins TRBV6-5 to TRBJ1-4, with D maybe TRBD1 (6 bases). V shed 4 bases and J shed 3 bases, with 15 bases lying between them. CDR1 is MNHEY, CDR2 SVGAGI, per germline. The CDR3 spans 16 residues. For the CDR3, the DNA is TGTGCCAGCAGTTTCCACGAGGGGGTAGCTAATGAAAAACTGTTTTTT. This codes for CASSFHEGVANEKLFF.

A remark on this clonotype: A much bigger clone sits one base away, suggesting this may be a read error. The chain employs TRBV6-9 and TRBJ1-2; D is unresolved. CDR1 and CDR2 from the germline V gene are MNHGY and SVAAGI. V lost 3 bases to trimming and J lost 4 bases, with 6 bases between them. CDR3 length: 12 amino acids. Written as DNA, the CDR3 is TGTGCCAGCAGTTACCGGACCTATGGCTACACCTTC. Protein: CASSYRTYGYTF.

This clonotype has ten or more counts. DNA for the CDR3: TGTGCCAGCACCGGAGGTCCGGGACTCAGACCGAGCACAGATACGCAGTATTTT. Amino acid sequence: CASTGGPGLRPSTDTQYF. This sequence joins TRBV2 and TRBJ2-3, with D perhaps matching TRBD2 (6 bases). V shed 7 bases and J shed 0 bases, with 23 bases lying between them. CDR1 SNHLY and CDR2 FYNNEI come from the germline V gene. The CDR3 covers 18 residues. The whole variable domain, remainder taken from reference TRBV2 and TRBJ2-3, is EPEVTQTPSHQVTQMGQEVILRCVPISNHLYFYWYRQILGQKVEFLVSFYNNEISEKSEIFDDQFSVERPDGSNFTLKIRSTKLEDSAMYFCASTGGPGLRPSTDTQYFGPGTRLTVL.